This TCR beta chain was sequenced during a study of T cell responses to AZD1222 COVID-19 vaccine. Broader study findings: White British ancestry dominated among donors, who included more females, and clonal diversity was possibly underestimated.

Points on this clone: No antigen is known for it.

The CDR3 contains 13 residues. Germline V CDR1 and CDR2: ENHRY, SYGVKD. Losses at the gene ends were 11 bases for V and 5 bases for J; bases not matched to a gene: 8. Here immunoSEQ multiplex PCR was the method, and the copy in TCRdb shows in-frame clones only, minus some. The sample includes some 84,000 clones, 87% seen only once; the top ten take around 10%. The origin of this receptor is an adult who received the AZD1222 COVID-19 vaccine. The starting material was peripheral blood, obtained 28 days after the second AZD1222 dose. The chain couples TRBV10-3 to TRBJ2-5; 10 positions match TRBD2. The CDR3 nucleotides are TGTGCCTCCGTAGCGGGGGGAGGCGAGACCCAGTACTTC. It is translated as CASVAGGGETQYF.